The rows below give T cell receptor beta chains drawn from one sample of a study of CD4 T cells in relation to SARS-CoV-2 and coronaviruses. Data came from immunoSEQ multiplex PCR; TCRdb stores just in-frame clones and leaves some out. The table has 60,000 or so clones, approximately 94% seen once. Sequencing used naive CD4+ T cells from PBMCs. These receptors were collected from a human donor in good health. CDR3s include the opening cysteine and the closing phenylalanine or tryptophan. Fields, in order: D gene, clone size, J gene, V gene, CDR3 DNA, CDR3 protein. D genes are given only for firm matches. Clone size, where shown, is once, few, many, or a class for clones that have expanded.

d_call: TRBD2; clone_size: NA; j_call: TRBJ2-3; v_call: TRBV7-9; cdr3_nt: TGTGCCAGCAGCCCCAGACTAGCGGGAACGATGGATACGCAGTATTTT; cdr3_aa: CASSPRLAGTMDTQYF
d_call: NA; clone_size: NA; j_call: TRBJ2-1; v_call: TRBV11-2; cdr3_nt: TGTGCCAGCAGCTTCCAGGGCTCCTACAATGAGCAGTTCTTC; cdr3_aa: CASSFQGSYNEQFF
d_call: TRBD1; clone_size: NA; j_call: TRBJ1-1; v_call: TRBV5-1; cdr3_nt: TGCGCCAGCAGCTTGGTCTCCGGGACAGAGCAAAAAGCTTTCTTT; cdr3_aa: CASSLVSGTEQKAFF
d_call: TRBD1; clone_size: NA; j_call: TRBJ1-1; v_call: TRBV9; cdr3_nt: TGTGCCAGCAGCTTAACCAGACAGGGATTGAACACTGAAGCTTTCTTT; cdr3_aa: CASSLTRQGLNTEAFF
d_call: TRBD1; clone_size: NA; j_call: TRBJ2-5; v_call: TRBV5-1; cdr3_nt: TGCGCCAGCAGCCTGACCGACAGGGTTTTGGGGGAGACCCAGTACTTC; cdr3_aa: CASSLTDRVLGETQYF
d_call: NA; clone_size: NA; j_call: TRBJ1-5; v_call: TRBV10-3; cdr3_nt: TGTGCCATCAGTGACAATAGCAATCAGCCCCAGCATTTT; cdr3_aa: CAISDNSNQPQHF
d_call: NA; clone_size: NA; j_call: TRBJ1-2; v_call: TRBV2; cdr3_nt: TGTGCCAGCATGCGGGACATATACTATGGCTACACCTTC; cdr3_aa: CASMRDIYYGYTF
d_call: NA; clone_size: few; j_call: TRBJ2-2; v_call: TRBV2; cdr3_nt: TGTGCCAGCAACAGACAGGTTTCAAACACCGGGGAGCTGTTTTTT; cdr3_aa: CASNRQVSNTGELFF
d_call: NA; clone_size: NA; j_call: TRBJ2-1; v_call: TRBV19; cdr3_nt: TGTGCCAGTAGTATAGGGGAGCGGTACAATGAGCAGTTCTTC; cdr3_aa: CASSIGERYNEQFF
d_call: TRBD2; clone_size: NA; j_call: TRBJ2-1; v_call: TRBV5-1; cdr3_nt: TGCGCCAGCAGCTTGATGGGACTAGCGAAAGGAGGAAGAAATGAGCAGTTCTTC; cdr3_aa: CASSLMGLAKGGRNEQFF
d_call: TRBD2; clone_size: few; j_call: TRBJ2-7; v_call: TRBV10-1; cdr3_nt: TGCGCCAGCAGTGCAAGACTAGCCCTCGAGCAGTACTTC; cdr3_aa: CASSARLALEQYF
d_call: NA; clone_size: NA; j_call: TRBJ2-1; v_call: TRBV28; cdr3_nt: TGTGCCAGCAGTCCCGTCGGGGATAGCGGTTACAATGAGCAGTTCTTC; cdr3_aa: CASSPVGDSGYNEQFF
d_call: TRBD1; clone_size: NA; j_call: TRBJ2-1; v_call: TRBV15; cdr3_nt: TGTGCCACCAGCAGACCCACCCGGGACAGGGGGCGTAATGAGCAGTTCTTC; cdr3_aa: CATSRPTRDRGRNEQFF
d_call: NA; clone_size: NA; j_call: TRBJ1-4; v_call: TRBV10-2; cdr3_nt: TGCGCCAGCCGGGTTGCAGGACCAACTAATGAAAAACTGTTTTTT; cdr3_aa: CASRVAGPTNEKLFF
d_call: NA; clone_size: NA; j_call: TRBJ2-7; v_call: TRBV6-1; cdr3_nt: TGTGCCAGCAGTGAAATCGGGGGTCCCCCCTACGAGCAGTACTTC; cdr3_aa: CASSEIGGPPYEQYF
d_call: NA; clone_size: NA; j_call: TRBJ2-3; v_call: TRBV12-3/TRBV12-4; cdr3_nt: TGTGCCACCGAATCGGGACCTTATACGCAGTATTTT; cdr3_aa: CATESGPYTQYF
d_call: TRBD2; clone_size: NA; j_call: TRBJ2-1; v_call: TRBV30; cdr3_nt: TGTGCCTGGAGTCGACTAGCCACCAACAATGAGCAGTTCTTC; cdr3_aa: CAWSRLATNNEQFF
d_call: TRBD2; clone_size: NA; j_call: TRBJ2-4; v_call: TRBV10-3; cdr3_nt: TGTGCCACTAGCGGGGGTTTAGCCAAAAACATTCAGTACTTC; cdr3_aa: CATSGGLAKNIQYF
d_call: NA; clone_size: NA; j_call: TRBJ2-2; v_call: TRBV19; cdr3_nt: TGTGCCACTGACGACCGAACCGGGGAGCTGTTTTTT; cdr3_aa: CATDDRTGELFF
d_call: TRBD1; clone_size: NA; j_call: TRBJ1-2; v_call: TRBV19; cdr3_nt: TGTGCCAGTAGACGGGACAGTACTAACTATGGCTACACCTTC; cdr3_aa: CASRRDSTNYGYTF
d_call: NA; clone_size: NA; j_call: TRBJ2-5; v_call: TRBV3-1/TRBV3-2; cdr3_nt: TGTGCCAGCAGCCTTCGACAGTTCCAAGAGACCCAGTACTTC; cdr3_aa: CASSLRQFQETQYF
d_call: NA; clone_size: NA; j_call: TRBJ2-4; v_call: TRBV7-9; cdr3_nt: TGTGCCAGCAGCCAAGGGAACTTCCCCTTCGAGTACTTC; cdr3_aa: CASSQGNFPFEYF
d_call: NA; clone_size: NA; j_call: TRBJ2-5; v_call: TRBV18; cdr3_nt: TGTGCCAGCTCACCCAGTGTTGATGAGACCCAGTACTTC; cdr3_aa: CASSPSVDETQYF
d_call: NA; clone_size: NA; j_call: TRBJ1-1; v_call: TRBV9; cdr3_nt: TGTGCCAGCAGCCCCCTTGACGGGGGGTGGGAAGCTTTCTTT; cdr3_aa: CASSPLDGGWEAFF
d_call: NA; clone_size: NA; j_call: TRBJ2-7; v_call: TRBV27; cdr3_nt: TGTGCCAGCAGCTCACAAGGGGGTTCATCCTACGAGCAGTACTTC; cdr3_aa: CASSSQGGSSYEQYF
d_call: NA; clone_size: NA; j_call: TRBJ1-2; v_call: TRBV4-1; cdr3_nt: TGCGCCAGCAGCCAAAACGGGGGTCCGGGCTACACCTTC; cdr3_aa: CASSQNGGPGYTF
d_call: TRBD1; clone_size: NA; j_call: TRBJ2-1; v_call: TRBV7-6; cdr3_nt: TGTGCCAGCAGCTGGGCCGGGACAGGGTACAATGAGCAGTTCTTC; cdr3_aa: CASSWAGTGYNEQFF
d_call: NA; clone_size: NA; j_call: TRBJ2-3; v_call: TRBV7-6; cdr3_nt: TGTGCCAGCAGCTTGTCACTAGGGAGCACAGATACGCAGTATTTT; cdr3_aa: CASSLSLGSTDTQYF
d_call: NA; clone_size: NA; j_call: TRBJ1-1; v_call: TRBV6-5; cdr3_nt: TGTGCCAGCAGTTACATCGGGATGAACACTGAAGCTTTCTTT; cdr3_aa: CASSYIGMNTEAFF
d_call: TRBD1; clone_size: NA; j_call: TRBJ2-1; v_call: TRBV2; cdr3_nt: TGTGCCAGCAGCAAACAGGGGAATGAGCAGTTCTTC; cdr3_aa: CASSKQGNEQFF
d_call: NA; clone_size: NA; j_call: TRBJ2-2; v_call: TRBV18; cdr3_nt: TGTGCCAGCTCCTGGGACTTCACCGCCGGGGAGCTGTTTTTT; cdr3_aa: CASSWDFTAGELFF
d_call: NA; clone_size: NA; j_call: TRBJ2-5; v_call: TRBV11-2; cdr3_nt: TGTGCCAGCAGCTTAGTTCAGGGGCAAGAGACCCAGTACTTC; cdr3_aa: CASSLVQGQETQYF
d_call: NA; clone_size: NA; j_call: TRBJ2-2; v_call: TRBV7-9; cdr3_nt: TGTGCCAGCAGCTTAATTGGTAGTGGCACCGGGGAGCTGTTTTTT; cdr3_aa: CASSLIGSGTGELFF
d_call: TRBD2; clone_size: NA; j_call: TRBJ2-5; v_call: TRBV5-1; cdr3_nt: TGCGCCAGCAGCTCCACCGGGGGGTTCCAAGAGACCCAGTACTTC; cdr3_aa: CASSSTGGFQETQYF
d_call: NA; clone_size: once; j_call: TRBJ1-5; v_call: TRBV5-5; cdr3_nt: TGTGCCAGCAGCTTGGCAGCAGGGACGAATCAGCCCCAGCATTTT; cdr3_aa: CASSLAAGTNQPQHF
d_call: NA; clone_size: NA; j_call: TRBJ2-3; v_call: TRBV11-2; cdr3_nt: TGTGCCAGCAGCGAAAGGGCGGGGAAAGGCACAGATACGCAGTATTTT; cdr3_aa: CASSERAGKGTDTQYF
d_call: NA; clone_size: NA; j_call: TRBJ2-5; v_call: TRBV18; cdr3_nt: TGTGCCAGCTCACCAGGGGTTTCGGAGACCCAGTACTTC; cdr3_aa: CASSPGVSETQYF
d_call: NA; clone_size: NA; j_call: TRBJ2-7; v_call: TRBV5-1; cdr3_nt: TGCGCCAGCAGCTTGGGACAGGACTACGAGCAGTACTTC; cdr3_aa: CASSLGQDYEQYF